The clone carrying this T cell receptor (beta chain) was seen only a few times. This entry belongs to a study of CD8+ T cells in alopecia areata. The overall study: Oral tofacitinib (5 to 10 mg twice daily) was administered to treated patients.

CDR3 length: 16 amino acids. The V segment lost 1 base and the J segment 2 bases; nucleotides outside the gene matches: 2. Germline CDR1 reads LGHNA; CDR2 reads YNFKEQ. Sequencing used cDNA as its template, made by extracting RNA and reverse transcribing it. Clones were sequenced by immunoSEQ multiplex PCR, and TCRdb holds only the in-frame ones, with some missing. Of more than 150,000 clones listed, 59% are singletons. Sorting from PBMCs produced CD4+ and CD8+ T cells. The clonotype originates from a human donor with alopecia areata. The sequences come from CD4+ T cells sorted from blood, collected at week 0. This chain uses TRBV4-2 with TRBJ2-5; 12 nucleotides match TRBD2. The CDR3 DNA reads as TGTGCCAGCAGCCAAGGCCTAGCGGGGGGGCAAGAGACCCAGTACTTC. Its translation: CASSQGLAGGQETQYF.